A selection of T cell receptor beta chains follows, all from one sample in a study of identifying expanded T cells in peripheral blood. Here immunoSEQ multiplex PCR was the method, and the copy in TCRdb shows in-frame clones only, minus some. Found here are 90,000 to 110,000 clones, about nine tenths of them singletons; the top ten hold around 8.2%. The sequenced material came from blood. The source is a person aged 18 to 70 in good health. Each CDR3 is given with its conserved first and last residue. Each record gives: clone size, J gene, D gene, V gene, CDR3 protein, CDR3 DNA. The D gene is left open where the match is weak. Part of the rows lack a size; the others show once, few, many or a class for expanded clones.

-,TRBJ2-4,-,TRBV5-1,CASSIDGARWGIQYF,TGCGCCAGCAGCATTGACGGGGCTCGGTGGGGCATTCAGTACTTC
-,TRBJ1-5,-,TRBV7-2,CASSRWTASNQPQHF,TGTGCCAGCAGTCGATGGACAGCAAGCAATCAGCCCCAGCATTTT
-,TRBJ1-3,-,TRBV19,CASGRQSVSGNTIYF,TGTGCCAGTGGTCGGCAGTCCGTCTCTGGAAACACCATATATTTT
-,TRBJ2-3,-,TRBV28,CASSLGSTDTQYF,TGTGCCAGCAGTTTGGGTAGCACAGATACGCAGTATTTT
-,TRBJ2-3,-,TRBV6-1,CASSVGVDTQYF,TGTGCCAGCAGTGTTGGAGTTGATACGCAGTATTTT
-,TRBJ1-5,-,TRBV11-2,CASSLRAGDLQPQHF,TGTGCCAGCAGTCTACGGGCAGGGGATCTTCAGCCCCAGCATTTT
-,TRBJ1-2,-,TRBV2,CASKRTATNYGYTF,TGTGCCAGCAAGCGCACAGCCACTAACTATGGCTACACCTTC
-,TRBJ1-4,TRBD1,TRBV4-2,CASSQDNRGREKLFF,TGTGCCAGCAGCCAAGATAACAGGGGGCGTGAAAAACTGTTTTTT
-,TRBJ2-5,-,TRBV5-1,CASIGSGETQYF,TGCGCCAGCATTGGGTCCGGAGAGACCCAGTACTTC
-,TRBJ2-2,-,TRBV20-1,CSALRGELFF,TGCAGTGCACTCAGGGGGGAGCTGTTTTTT
-,TRBJ2-5,TRBD2,TRBV28,CASTPRASGSQETQYF,TGTGCCAGCACCCCAAGGGCTAGCGGGTCCCAAGAGACCCAGTACTTC
few,TRBJ2-1,-,TRBV25-1,CASSSPRGEGQFF,TGTGCCAGCAGTTCCCCCAGGGGAGAAGGGCAGTTCTTC
-,TRBJ2-1,-,TRBV6-5,CASSYWGGGPFNEQFF,TGTGCCAGCAGTTATTGGGGGGGCGGTCCCTTCAATGAGCAGTTCTTC
-,TRBJ2-2,TRBD2,TRBV5-8,CASSFWTSGRANTGELFF,TGTGCCAGCAGCTTTTGGACTAGCGGGAGGGCGAACACCGGGGAGCTGTTTTTT
-,TRBJ2-1,TRBD1,TRBV19,CASSPIDRVGHNEQFF,TGTGCCAGTAGCCCCATCGACAGGGTTGGTCACAATGAGCAGTTCTTC
-,TRBJ2-5,TRBD1,TRBV2,CASSENTGGQETQYF,TGTGCCAGCAGCGAGAATACAGGGGGCCAAGAGACCCAGTACTTC
-,TRBJ1-4,-,TRBV6-6,CATSGQNEKLFF,TGTGCCACCTCGGGGCAGAATGAAAAACTGTTTTTT
-,TRBJ1-1,-,TRBV5-1,CASSFNPGLGTEAFF,TGCGCCAGCAGCTTCAACCCGGGATTGGGCACTGAAGCTTTCTTT
-,TRBJ1-1,-,TRBV5-1,CASSLDRMNTEAFF,TGCGCCAGCAGCTTGGACAGGATGAACACTGAAGCTTTCTTT
-,TRBJ1-5,-,TRBV6-5,CASSTPPGGPQHF,TGTGCCAGCAGTACCCCCCCTGGGGGGCCCCAGCATTTT
-,TRBJ2-7,-,TRBV19,CASSWNRGEQYF,TGTGCCAGTAGCTGGAACAGAGGCGAGCAGTACTTC
once,TRBJ2-4,TRBD1,TRBV5-6,CASSLEGGEGVGDGIQYF,TGTGCCAGCAGCTTGGAAGGGGGCGAGGGGGTGGGCGATGGCATTCAGTACTTC
few,TRBJ2-5,-,TRBV5-1,CASSLGETRLKTQYF,TGCGCCAGCAGCTTAGGGGAAACTAGACTCAAGACCCAGTACTTC
-,TRBJ2-1,-,TRBV7-8,CASSSSDNSYNEQFF,TGTGCCAGCAGCTCATCGGACAACTCCTACAATGAGCAGTTCTTC
-,TRBJ2-1,-,TRBV28,CATGGGFGYNEQFF,TGTGCCACAGGGGGGGGGTTCGGCTACAATGAGCAGTTCTTC
-,TRBJ2-2,-,TRBV6-1,CASRGTNTGELFF,TGTGCCAGCCGGGGCACGAACACCGGGGAGCTGTTTTTT
-,TRBJ1-4,-,TRBV19,CASSIDLRGLSEKLFF,TGTGCCAGTAGTATAGATCTGCGAGGTCTGAGTGAAAAACTGTTTTTT
-,TRBJ1-2,-,TRBV19,CASKKEYGYTF,TGTGCCAGTAAGAAGGAATATGGCTACACCTTC
-,TRBJ2-7,TRBD1,TRBV10-3,CAIRTGTGRSIDEQYF,TGTGCCATCAGAACCGGGACAGGGAGGTCCATCGACGAGCAGTACTTC
-,TRBJ1-2,-,TRBV10-3,CAISVRTERVAYGYTF,TGTGCCATCAGTGTTCGGACGGAGCGGGTTGCCTATGGCTACACCTTC
-,TRBJ1-1,-,TRBV28,CASSTLAGVTEAFF,TGTGCCAGCAGCACATTGGCCGGTGTCACTGAAGCTTTCTTT
few,TRBJ1-2,-,TRBV6-4,CASRNGTFYGYTF,TGTGCCAGCAGAAACGGGACATTCTATGGCTACACCTTC
-,TRBJ2-7,TRBD1,TRBV9,CASSPRDRNYEQYF,TGTGCCAGCAGCCCCCGGGACAGAAACTACGAGCAGTACTTC
-,TRBJ2-2,TRBD2,TRBV7-9,CASTKRGSEGTGELFF,TGTGCCAGCACAAAGCGCGGGAGCGAAGGCACCGGGGAGCTGTTTTTT